A single sample is the source of the 26 T cell receptor beta chains below, sequenced in a study of response to subunit inactivated influenza vaccine. MiXCR, applied by TCRdb to the RT-PCR reads, yields one record per CDR3 protein. The top ten clones hold 6% to 8% of a sample with about 700,000 distinct CDR3 sequences, approximately 15% of them seen once. Source: PBMCs from blood, taken 14 to 15 days before vaccination. The source is a man in his forties or fifties who received an inactivated influenza vaccine.

The gene calls are TRBV7-9 and TRBJ2-7, with 7 positions matching TRBD1. Germline V gene sequence: CDR1 SEHNR, CDR2 FQNEAQ (reference sequence). This CDR3 is 15 amino acids long. V was clipped by 5 bases and J by 7 bases; unmatched bases: 14. For the CDR3, the DNA is TGTGCCAGCAGCGGATCGGGGACAGCCATTAGGGAGCAGTACTTC. The encoded protein is CASSGSGTAIREQYF.

This clonotype has at least ten counts. The rearrangement links TRBV29-1 to TRBJ2-3; 8 nucleotides agree with TRBD2. Germline V gene lookup returns CDR1 SQVTM and CDR2 ANQGSEA. V shed 2 bases, J shed 4 bases, and the junction held 8 bases outside the gene matches. This CDR3 is 15 amino acids long. This CDR3 is CSVETGLAVSDTQYF. In nucleotides, the CDR3 is TGCAGCGTTGAAACTGGACTAGCAGTATCAGATACGCAGTATTTT.

The table lists this clonotype with many counts. The V gene is TRBV9, the J gene TRBJ2-2, with D uncertain. The germline V and J ends were trimmed by 0 bases and 1 base, with 4 bases remaining between them. The germline V gene has CDR1 SGDLS and CDR2 YYNGEE. The CDR3 consists of 14 residues. DNA of the CDR3: TGTGCCAGCAGCGTAGGACGGAACACCGGGGAGCTGTTTTTT. Translating gives CASSVGRNTGELFF.

This clonotype was seen many times. The rearrangement links TRBV4-3 to TRBJ2-7; 12 bases line up with TRBD1. The germline V gene encodes CDR1 LGHNA and CDR2 YSLEER. The CDR3 sequence is 15 residues long. After removal of 4 bases from V and 3 bases from J, the junction contained 4 bases not matched to a gene. CDR3 in amino acids: CASSPGTGGFYEQYF. CDR3 coding DNA: TGCGCCAGCAGCCCCGGGACAGGGGGCTTCTACGAGCAGTACTTC.

This clonotype appeared many times. The chain joins TRBV12-3 or TRBV12-4 to TRBJ2-1; tentatively, D is TRBD1 (6 bases). The CDR3 is 14 amino acids. V was trimmed by 5 bases and J by 3 bases, leaving 11 bases between them. The CDR3 is CASSQLQGYNEQFF. The CDR3 region has the DNA TGTGCCAGCAGTCAATTACAGGGCTACAATGAGCAGTTCTTC.

This clonotype came up many times. The chain recombines TRBV28 with TRBJ2-6, with D uncertain. Trimming removed 8 bases at V and 0 bases at J, with 5 bases between. The CDR3 runs 13 residues. Germline CDR1 MDHEN, CDR2 SYDVKM. In nucleotides, the CDR3 is TGTGCCAGCGAAAGCTCTGGGGCCAACGTCCTGACTTTC. It is translated as CASESSGANVLTF. The complete variable domain, with remaining parts taken from reference TRBV28 and TRBJ2-6, reads DVKVTQSSRYLVKRTGEKVFLECVQDMDHENMFWYRQDPGLGLRLIYFSYDVKMKEKGDIPEGYSVSREKKERFSLILESASTNQTSMYLCASESSGANVLTFGAGSRLTVL.

The genes are TRBV3-1 and TRBJ2-7; unclear D gene. This CDR3 is built from 15 residues. The germline V gene has CDR1 LGHDT and CDR2 YNNKEL (reference sequence). V was clipped by 2 bases and J by 1 base, with 12 bases between them. CDR3 bases: TGTGCCAGCAGCCAAAGGGCAGTTGATTCCTACGAGCAGTACTTC. Amino acid sequence: CASSQRAVDSYEQYF.

This clonotype has more than one count but fewer than ten. The chain carries TRBV4-3 and TRBJ2-7; a possible D gene is TRBD1 (6 bases). V lost 0 bases and J 4 bases, leaving 13 bases between the germline ends. Germline V gene lookup returns CDR1 LGHNA and CDR2 YSLEER. The CDR3 spans 15 residues. CDR3 loop: CASSQDISTGYEQYF. The CDR3 DNA sequence: TGCGCCAGCAGCCAAGACATATCGACAGGATACGAGCAGTACTTC.

The chain joins TRBV18 to TRBJ2-7; TRBD2 agrees at 7 bases. The CDR3 covers 16 residues. The germline V gene has CDR1 KGHSH and CDR2 LQKENI. V lost 4 bases and J lost 6; bases outside the gene matches: 15. CDR3: CASSQSVAGGASEQYF. CDR3 sequence (DNA): TGTGCCAGCTCACAATCCGTAGCGGGCGGGGCCAGCGAGCAGTACTTC.

This clonotype has at least ten counts. This rearrangement joins TRBV12-3 or TRBV12-4 to TRBJ2-7; the D is unclear. The CDR3 runs to 13 residues. V lost 4 bases and J lost 3, with 10 bases in between. CDR3 region: CASSSDRYYEQYF. The CDR3 bases are TGTGCCAGCAGTTCGGACCGATACTACGAGCAGTACTTC.

This rearrangement joins TRBV28 to TRBJ1-1, with D maybe TRBD1 (6 bases). Trimming removed 8 bases from V and 6 bases from J, with 16 bases in between. This CDR3 has 13 residues. CDR1 is MDHEN, CDR2 SYDVKM, per germline. Here the CDR3 DNA reads TGTGCCAGCTGTTACCCAGGGGTCCCTGAAGCTTTCTTT. Protein product: CASCYPGVPEAFF.

On this clonotype: This is likely a read error, given that the CDR3 carries no conserved phenylalanine or tryptophan at its end. The chain recombines TRBV5-1 with TRBJ2-7; 10 nucleotides line up with TRBD1. This CDR3 has 15 amino acids. The germline CDR1 and CDR2 sequences are SGHRS and YFSETQ. J lost 3 bases, V lost 4 bases, and 7 bases had no gene match. For the CDR3, the DNA is TGCGCCAGCAGCGCAACGGGGACAGGGGTCTACGAGCAGTACTTA. Translated: CASSATGTGVYEQYL.

The chain uses TRBV29-1 and TRBJ2-3; D perhaps matches TRBD2 (6 bases). CDR1 and CDR2 from the germline V gene are SQVTM and ANQGSEA. This CDR3 contains 15 residues. Trimming removed 4 bases from V and 3 bases from J, with 17 bases in between. The DNA for the CDR3 is TGCAGCGTTGTCACTACTGGGGGGTGGACAGATACGCAGTATTTT. Encoded protein: CSVVTTGGWTDTQYF.

The V and J genes are TRBV6-9 and TRBJ2-5; 8 positions match TRBD2. Germline V gene data show CDR1 as MNHGY and CDR2 as SVAAGI. The J segment lost 2 bases and the V segment lost 5 bases, leaving 4 bases of the junction unmatched. CDR3 length equals 14 residues. The CDR3 nucleotides are TGTGCCAGCAGTAGAGTAGCGGGGCAAGAGACCCAGTACTTC. Its protein product is CASSRVAGQETQYF.

This clonotype was found many times. This chain connects TRBV29-1 to TRBJ2-5; D unclear. V lost 4 bases, J lost 0 bases, and 6 bases lay in between. The CDR3 has 12 amino acids. Germline assignment: CDR1 SQVTM and CDR2 ANQGSEA. The CDR3 loop is CSVGGYQETQYF. The CDR3 DNA reads as TGCAGCGTTGGAGGCTACCAAGAGACCCAGTACTTC.

The V gene is TRBV4-3, the J gene TRBJ2-3; no clear D gene. The CDR3 is made up of 13 amino acids. Germline CDR1 LGHNA, CDR2 YSLEER. V was trimmed by 0 bases and J by 3 bases, leaving 4 bases between them. CDR3 DNA sequence: TGCGCCAGCAGCCAAGAGTTTACAGATACGCAGTATTTT. This translates into CASSQEFTDTQYF.

The chain employs TRBV11-3 and TRBJ2-2; the D is unclear. From germline, CDR1 is SGHNT and CDR2 YENEEA. V lost 4 bases and J lost 5, with 17 bases in between. The CDR3 has 16 amino acids. The CDR3, as DNA: TGTGCCAGCAGCTCCCAACCCGGGCCCGCGACCGGGGAGCTGTTTTTT. It yields the protein CASSSQPGPATGELFF.

The CDR3 region is CAISALGYEQFF. The CDR3 DNA follows: TGTGCCATCAGTGCCCTCGGCTATGAGCAGTTCTTC. The chain couples TRBV10-3 to TRBJ2-1; no definite D call. CDR1 and CDR2 (germline): ENHRY, SYGVKD. Deletions cut 4 bases from V and 8 bases from J, with 9 bases between. This CDR3 is 12 amino acids long.

The table lists this clonotype with many counts. This rearrangement joins TRBV29-1 to TRBJ2-3; D ambiguous. V shed 4 bases and J shed 14 bases, with 16 bases lying between them. CDR1 and CDR2 from the germline V gene are SQVTM and ANQGSEA. This CDR3 spans 11 amino acids. The CDR3 coding sequence is TGCAGCGTTGTAAGAATTGGAGTAGGGTATTTT. This codes for CSVVRIGVGYF.

The V gene is TRBV20-1, the J gene TRBJ2-3; 8 bases match TRBD1. The CDR3 runs 15 residues. In germline, CDR1 is DFQATT, CDR2 SNEGSKA (reference sequence). J gave up 8 bases and V 1 base, and 11 bases lay outside the gene matches. CDR3 in amino acids: CSARGSGGYLGTQYF. In nucleotides, the CDR3 is TGCAGTGCTAGAGGCTCAGGGGGCTATCTCGGTACGCAGTATTTT.

This clonotype has a handful of counts. The rearrangement joins TRBV6-1 to TRBJ1-1; 7 bases match TRBD1. The CDR3 length is 16 residues. The germline gives CDR1 MNHNS, CDR2 SASEGT. J was trimmed by 4 bases and V by 1 base; bases with no gene match: 9. CDR3 nucleotides: TGTGCCAGCAGTGAAGGGGTAGGGGGCGGCATCACTGAAGCTTTCTTT. Amino acid sequence: CASSEGVGGGITEAFF.

The J gene is TRBJ2-7, the V gene TRBV27, with D perhaps given as TRBD1 or TRBD2 (5 bases each). Trimming pared 6 bases from V and 2 bases from J, leaving 20 bases between. The length of the CDR3 is 16 residues. CDR1 is MNHEY, CDR2 SMNVEV, per germline (reference sequence). CDR3 DNA: TGTGCCAGCAGCCCACACCGGGGCCCTTCCCCCTACGAGCAGTACTTC. This sequence encodes CASSPHRGPSPYEQYF.

V usage is TRBV9 and J usage is TRBJ1-1, with a weak D call TRBD1 (6 bases). This CDR3 region has 14 residues. Germline CDR1 reads SGDLS; CDR2 reads YYNGEE. The germline V and J ends were trimmed by 3 bases and 7 bases, with 16 bases remaining between them. CDR3 bases: TGTGCCAGCAGCGGGTCGGGGGGGCAGAGTGAAGCTTTCTTT. Protein: CASSGSGGQSEAFF.

This clonotype was detected only a few times. The gene calls are TRBV2 and TRBJ2-7; 9 bases agree with TRBD1. The length of the CDR3 is 16 residues. Unmatched junction bases numbered 13, after V lost 7 bases and J lost 3 bases. Germline V gives CDR1 SNHLY, CDR2 FYNNEI. CDR3 region: CASKGPGQGKLYEQYF. CDR3 bases: TGTGCCAGCAAGGGCCCTGGACAGGGGAAGCTCTACGAGCAGTACTTC.

The chain is built from TRBV20-1 and TRBJ2-1; 8 positions match TRBD1. Germline V gene lookup returns CDR1 DFQATT and CDR2 SNEGSKA (reference sequence). The CDR3 totals 15 residues. Unmatched junction bases numbered 9, after V lost 3 bases and J lost 5 bases. The CDR3 region has the DNA TGCAGTGCTAGGCCACTCAGGACAGGGCACAATGAGCAGTTCTTC. Residues: CSARPLRTGHNEQFF.

The chain joins TRBV15 to TRBJ2-7, with D tentatively TRBD1 or TRBD2 (5 bases each). This CDR3 region has 14 residues. Germline loops: CDR1 LNHNV, CDR2 YYDKDF (reference sequence). The V and J ends lost 1 base and 1 base respectively, with 8 bases between them. The CDR3 region has the DNA TGTGCCACCAGCAGAGGGGGGTCTTCCTACGAGCAGTACTTC. This encodes CATSRGGSSYEQYF.